This TCR beta chain is drawn from a study of patients and donors after allogeneic stem cell transplantation (dated by TCRdb to 2018 to 2021). Receptor amplification or capture employed RT-PCR. The sequencer listed for this sample is NextSeq 550. TCRdb took the public reads, trimmed them with fastp at Q25, ran MiXCR for clone calling and kept in-frame beta chains. For every CDR3 protein sequence, its rows merge into one entry that carries the most common genes and DNA. The table for this sample lists about 960,000 distinct CDR3 sequences; around 17% of them were counted only once. 5% to 6.5% of the sample is in the top ten clones. With regard to this clonotype: What antigen it recognizes has not been identified. There are no base qualities to consult, and no much larger clone falls within one base.

V has 5 bases trimmed and J has 2 bases trimmed; junction bases matching no gene number 12. From the cysteine through the phenylalanine, the CDR3 covers 16 amino acids. Of all the DNA, just the CDR3 is kept, 48 bases in frame from base 1. As encoded in the germline V gene (reference sequence), CDR1 is SGHKS while CDR2 is YYEKEE. Sequenced: blood, either unsorted or a sorted T cell fraction (not recorded which). The sequence joins TRBV5-5 to TRBJ2-7, and 8 junction bases match TRBD2. This receptor was obtained from a human donor who was either an allogeneic HSCT recipient or a stem cell or donor lymphocyte infusion donor (not recorded which). It is not recorded whose cells these are; they may come from a transplant donor. The CDR3 is CASRPAAGGAAYEQYF. The DNA is TGTGCCAGCAGACCCGCGGCGGGGGGCGCTGCCTACGAGCAGTACTTC.